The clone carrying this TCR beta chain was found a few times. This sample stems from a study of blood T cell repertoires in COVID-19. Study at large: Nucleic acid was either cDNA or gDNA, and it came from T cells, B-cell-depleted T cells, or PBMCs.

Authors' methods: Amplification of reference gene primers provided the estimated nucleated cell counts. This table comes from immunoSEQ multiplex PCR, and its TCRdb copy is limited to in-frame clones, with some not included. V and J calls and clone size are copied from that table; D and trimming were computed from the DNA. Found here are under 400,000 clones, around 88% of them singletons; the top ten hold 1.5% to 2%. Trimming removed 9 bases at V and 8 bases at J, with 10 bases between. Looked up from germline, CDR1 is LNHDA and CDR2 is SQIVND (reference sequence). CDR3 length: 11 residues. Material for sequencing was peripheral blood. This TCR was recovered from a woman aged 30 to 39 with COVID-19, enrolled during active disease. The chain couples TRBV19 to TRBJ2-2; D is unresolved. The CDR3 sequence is CASTLGGELFF. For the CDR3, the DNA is TGTGCCAGCACCCTAGGAGGGGAGCTGTTTTTT.